This T cell receptor (beta chain) emerged from a study of blood T cell repertoires in COVID-19. Overall study context: From the United States, Italy and Spain came samples of acute and convalescent COVID-19. T cells, B-cell-depleted T cells, or PBMCs provided the cDNA or gDNA that served as material.

In the source study's methods: Amplification of reference gene primers was used by the study to estimate nucleated cell counts. Using immunoSEQ multiplex PCR, the repertoire was profiled, and TCRdb retains in-frame clones only, with some absent. From that table come the V and J calls and clone size; the DNA was used to work out D and trimming. The table records some 150,000 clones, 80% of them present only once. This clone showed up just a few times. CDR1 MNHNS and CDR2 SASEGT come from the germline V gene. V lost 2 bases and J lost 9; bases outside the gene matches: 9. The CDR3 covers 14 residues. Sequenced material: peripheral blood. This chain connects TRBV6-1 to TRBJ1-1, with 7 bases lining up with TRBD1. This receptor was identified in a woman aged 45-60 years with acute or convalescent COVID-19. The CDR3 reads CASSETGGDRKAFF. For the CDR3, the DNA is TGTGCCAGCAGTGAAACGGGGGGGGACAGAAAAGCTTTCTTT.